The text below deals with one T cell receptor (beta chain). This sample stems from a study of T cell changes during pregnancy in multiple sclerosis. Profiled with immunoSEQ multiplex PCR; TCRdb holds only in-frame clones, not every one. Of about 83,000 clones in the sample, 91% were seen once. This CDR3 contains 14 residues. The chain recombines TRBV12-2 with TRBJ2-3; the table's D gene call, TRBD2, was not cross checked with the DNA. TRBV12-2 is designated a pseudogene. The sample in question was PBMCs, obtained in the first trimester of pregnancy. This sequence originates from a female donor in good health, serving as a control in a pregnancy study. Some clones in this sample may be carry-over from other donors' samples. The CDR3 DNA follows: TGTGCAAGTCGCTCGTTAGATCCCGGGTCCCCTCGGTATTTT. This translates into CASRSLDPGSPRYF.